This is a list of T cell receptor beta chains from one sample in a study of long-term antiretroviral therapy in people with HIV. Generated by immunoSEQ multiplex PCR, the TCRdb table keeps only in-frame clones and is missing some. The table lists tens of thousands of clones, over 80% of them singletons. Specimen: unsorted PBMCs, collected 1.6 years after starting antiretroviral therapy. The receptor set was obtained from a man aged 35 to 55 with HIV. The CDR3 runs from the conserved cysteine through the conserved F or W. The D gene is left open where the match is weak. Not every row has a clone size; where given, it reads once, few, many or a size class.

>TRBV7-8|.|TRBJ2-5|.
TGTGCCAGCAGCTTAGCGCTCGGGATGTTAGAGACCCAGTACTTC
CASSLALGMLETQYF
>TRBV9|.|TRBJ1-2|TRBD1
TGTGCCAGCAGGGGACAGGGCTACTATGGCTACACCTTC
CASRGQGYYGYTF
>TRBV11-3|once|TRBJ2-7|.
TGTGCCAGCAGCCTCGACGCGGGCGATGAGCAGTACTTC
CASSLDAGDEQYF
>TRBV28|.|TRBJ1-5|TRBD1
TGTGCCAGCAGTCTTATTTCCGGGACAGGGAATCAGCCCCAGCATTTT
CASSLISGTGNQPQHF
>TRBV6-5|.|TRBJ2-7|.
TGTGCCAGCAGTTACTACCGCCGAGGCGAGCAGTACTTC
CASSYYRRGEQYF
>TRBV10-2|.|TRBJ2-2|TRBD2
TGCGCCATTATGGGACTAGCGGGAGGTCTCGGGACCGGGGAGCTGTTTTTT
CAIMGLAGGLGTGELFF
>TRBV6-5|.|TRBJ2-3|.
TGTGCCAGCAGTTACTTGGCGGGCTACACAGATACGCAGTATTTT
CASSYLAGYTDTQYF
>TRBV20-1|.|TRBJ2-1|.
TGCAGTGCTAGAGATGGGTATGAGCAGTTCTTC
CSARDGYEQFF
>TRBV6-5|.|TRBJ2-7|.
TGTGCCAGCAGTTACTCAGCACGCCCGACGGACGACGAGCAGTACTTC
CASSYSARPTDDEQYF
>TRBV6-5|.|TRBJ2-2|.
TGTGCCAGCAGTTACCCGGGCTCCACCGGGGAGCTGTTTTTT
CASSYPGSTGELFF
>TRBV18|.|TRBJ1-4|.
TGTGCCAGCTCACCGGACCTGGGAAAACTGTTTTTT
CASSPDLGKLFF
>TRBV7-6|.|TRBJ1-5|TRBD1
TGTGCCAGCAGCTTAGGGGACAGGGGCAATCAGCCCCAGCATTTT
CASSLGDRGNQPQHF
>TRBV11-2|.|TRBJ2-5|.
TGTGCCAGCAGCCTCTCGTACCAAGAGACCCAGTACTTC
CASSLSYQETQYF
>TRBV5-1|.|TRBJ2-7|TRBD2
TGCGCCAGCAGCTTGACAGCGGGAGGCGGTTACGAGCAGTACTTC
CASSLTAGGGYEQYF
>TRBV7-9|.|TRBJ1-1|.
TGTGCCAGCAGCTTATGGAACACTGAAGCTTTCTTT
CASSLWNTEAFF
>TRBV5-4|once|TRBJ1-2|.
TGTGCCAGCAGATTCTACCCTAACTATGGCTACACCTTC
CASRFYPNYGYTF
>TRBV2|.|TRBJ2-2|.
TGTGCCAGCAGTGTGGCTATAACCGGGGAGCTGTTTTTT
CASSVAITGELFF
>TRBV7-9|.|TRBJ2-3|.
TGTGCCAGCAGCTTATGGACAGAACCCACAGATACGCAGTATTTT
CASSLWTEPTDTQYF
>TRBV27|.|TRBJ1-5|.
TGTGCCAGCAGTTTAGGGGGCCGACAGCCCCAGCATTTT
CASSLGGRQPQHF
>TRBV10-3|once|TRBJ2-7|.
TGTGCCATCAGTGAGTCGGTGGGGTCGGAGCAGTACTTC
CAISESVGSEQYF
>TRBV7-9|.|TRBJ1-3|.
TGTGCCAGCAGCTTAGGCTCTGGAAACACCATATATTTT
CASSLGSGNTIYF
>TRBV6-1|.|TRBJ2-6|.
TGTGCCAGCAGTCTGACAGCCGCTGGGGCCAACGTCCTGACTTTC
CASSLTAAGANVLTF
>TRBV19|.|TRBJ2-3|.
TGTGCCAGTAGTATTGGGGGAGACACAGATACGCAGTATTTT
CASSIGGDTDTQYF
>TRBV19|.|TRBJ1-2|.
TGTGCCAGTAGTCCCAGGGATGGCGGCTACACCTTC
CASSPRDGGYTF
>TRBV5-1|.|TRBJ2-5|.
TGCGCCAGCAGGGGGACGGGGAACAACCAAGAGACCCAGTACTTC
CASRGTGNNQETQYF
>TRBV14|.|TRBJ2-1|TRBD1
TGTGCCAGCAGCCAAATGGGACAGGGGAGTTTGTATGAGCAGTTCTTC
CASSQMGQGSLYEQFF
>TRBV6-1|.|TRBJ2-7|TRBD1
TGTGCCAGCAGTATCCGACAGGGGCTCGAGCAGTACTTC
CASSIRQGLEQYF
>TRBV29-1|few|TRBJ1-1|.
TGCAGCGTTGTAGGGGGGAACACTGAAGCTTTCTTT
CSVVGGNTEAFF
>TRBV7-6|.|TRBJ2-2|.
TGTGCCAGCAGCTTACCCGGACTCCACCCTGAGAACACCGGGGAGCTGTTTTTT
CASSLPGLHPENTGELFF